A selection of T cell receptor beta chains follows, all from one sample in a study of control samples from healthy donors and cancer patients. The repertoire was sequenced with immunoSEQ multiplex PCR; TCRdb's copy has only in-frame clones and lacks some. The sample yields just over 80,000 clones, roughly 86% seen once. What was sequenced was blood. These receptors all come from a man aged 50-59 years in good health. The CDR3 runs from the conserved cysteine through the conserved F or W. Fields, in order: CDR3 protein, CDR3 DNA, D gene, clone size, V gene, J gene. D genes are given only for firm matches. Clone size is not always given. Where it is, it says once, few, many or a class for expanded clones.

CDR3: CASSLQVPGYEQYF; DNA: TGTGCCAGCAGCTTGCAGGTCCCTGGGTACGAGCAGTACTTC; D: .; size: .; V: TRBV5-5; J: TRBJ2-7
CDR3: CASSVGLADSGNTIYF; DNA: TGTGCCAGCAGCGTAGGGTTGGCCGACTCTGGAAACACCATATATTTT; D: .; size: .; V: TRBV9; J: TRBJ1-3
CDR3: CATSDAGREDEQYF; DNA: TGTGCCACCAGTGATGCGGGACGTGAGGACGAGCAGTACTTC; D: .; size: .; V: TRBV24-1; J: TRBJ2-7
CDR3: CASSDTGYYGYTF; DNA: TGTGCCAGCAGTGACACAGGGTACTATGGCTACACCTTC; D: .; size: .; V: TRBV6-1; J: TRBJ1-2
CDR3: CASSPGTGINQPQHF; DNA: TGTGCCAGCAGCCCCGGGACAGGAATCAATCAGCCCCAGCATTTT; D: TRBD1; size: .; V: TRBV11-2; J: TRBJ1-5
CDR3: CASLRGASTDTQYF; DNA: TGTGCCAGCCTGCGGGGGGCCAGCACAGATACGCAGTATTTT; D: TRBD2; size: .; V: TRBV11-1; J: TRBJ2-3
CDR3: CASSFRPNTEAFF; DNA: TGTGCCAGCAGTTTTCGGCCTAACACTGAAGCTTTCTTT; D: .; size: .; V: TRBV12-3/TRBV12-4; J: TRBJ1-1
CDR3: CASSPRGDSNQPQHF; DNA: TGTGCCAGCAGCCCTAGGGGGGATAGCAATCAGCCCCAGCATTTT; D: .; size: .; V: TRBV7-8; J: TRBJ1-5
CDR3: CASSLGSYEQYF; DNA: TGTGCCAGCAGTTTGGGCAGCTACGAGCAGTACTTC; D: .; size: .; V: TRBV12-3/TRBV12-4; J: TRBJ2-7
CDR3: CASSRKQGFEQYF; DNA: TGCGCCAGCAGCCGAAAACAGGGCTTCGAGCAGTACTTC; D: .; size: .; V: TRBV5-1; J: TRBJ2-7
CDR3: CASSRDRGMIHEQYF; DNA: TGTGCCAGCAGCCGGGACAGGGGAATGATCCACGAGCAGTACTTC; D: TRBD1; size: .; V: TRBV11-2; J: TRBJ2-7
CDR3: CAWRAGGSGANVLTF; DNA: TGTGCCTGGAGGGCCGGGGGCTCTGGGGCCAACGTCCTGACTTTC; D: .; size: .; V: TRBV30; J: TRBJ2-6
CDR3: CATSSSDGFQETQYF; DNA: TGTGCCACCAGTTCGTCGGATGGGTTCCAAGAGACCCAGTACTTC; D: .; size: .; V: TRBV24-1; J: TRBJ2-5
CDR3: CATSHRLAGADEQFF; DNA: TGTGCCACCAGCCATCGACTAGCGGGGGCCGATGAGCAGTTCTTC; D: TRBD2; size: .; V: TRBV24-1; J: TRBJ2-1
CDR3: CATSRSGTGSNEQFF; DNA: TGTGCCACCAGCAGATCCGGGACAGGGAGCAATGAGCAGTTCTTC; D: TRBD1; size: .; V: TRBV15; J: TRBJ2-1
CDR3: CASSQVDSYEQYF; DNA: TGTGCCAGCAGCCAAGTAGACTCCTACGAGCAGTACTTC; D: .; size: .; V: TRBV14; J: TRBJ2-7
CDR3: CASSPQGGSYEQYF; DNA: TGCGCCAGCAGCCCCCAGGGCGGATCCTACGAGCAGTACTTC; D: .; size: .; V: TRBV5-1; J: TRBJ2-7
CDR3: CSADGGYGYTF; DNA: TGCAGCGCCGACGGCGGCTATGGCTACACCTTC; D: .; size: .; V: TRBV29-1; J: TRBJ1-2
CDR3: CASTYRVQAEAFF; DNA: TGTGCCAGCACCTACAGGGTTCAGGCTGAAGCTTTCTTT; D: .; size: once; V: TRBV28; J: TRBJ1-1
CDR3: CASSLRPRGVGNSPLHF; DNA: TGTGCCAGCAGTTTACGGCCCCGGGGGGTTGGGAATTCACCCCTCCACTTT; D: .; size: .; V: TRBV27; J: TRBJ1-6
CDR3: CASSRQALTF; DNA: TGTGCCAGCAGTAGACAGGCTCTCACCTTC; D: .; size: .; V: TRBV6-6; J: TRBJ1-2
CDR3: CATTWTGVNAEAFF; DNA: TGTGCCACCACTTGGACAGGGGTGAATGCTGAAGCTTTCTTT; D: TRBD1; size: .; V: TRBV15; J: TRBJ1-1
CDR3: CASSYSKPDRGWQPQHF; DNA: TGTGCCAGCAGTTACTCGAAACCGGACAGGGGGTGGCAGCCCCAGCATTTT; D: TRBD1; size: .; V: TRBV6-2/TRBV6-3; J: TRBJ1-5
CDR3: CASSLASQGRTIYF; DNA: TGTGCCAGCAGCTTGGCGTCTCAGGGTCGAACCATATATTTT; D: .; size: .; V: TRBV5-5; J: TRBJ1-3
CDR3: CASSPGVELAEAFF; DNA: TGTGCCAGCTCACCAGGGGTAGAGCTAGCTGAAGCTTTCTTT; D: .; size: .; V: TRBV18; J: TRBJ1-1
CDR3: CASRVSGGRVSYNEQFF; DNA: TGTGCCAGCAGAGTTAGCGGGGGGCGAGTCAGCTACAATGAGCAGTTCTTC; D: TRBD2; size: .; V: TRBV7-8; J: TRBJ2-1
CDR3: CASSFLQGNTIYF; DNA: TGTGCCAGCAGCTTCCTACAGGGAAACACCATATATTTT; D: .; size: .; V: TRBV5-5; J: TRBJ1-3